This TCR beta chain was recorded in a study of blood T cell repertoires in COVID-19. Unmatched junction bases numbered 7, after V lost 4 bases and J lost 1 base. Germline CDR1 and CDR2: SGHRS and YFSETQ. There are 16 residues in the CDR3. Only in-frame clones appear in the TCRdb table, and some are missing; sequencing was by immunoSEQ multiplex PCR. The repertoire holds under 300,000 clones, with about 90% as singletons. Participants were placed into cohorts based on the clinical history they reported. The receptor comes from a woman between 40 and 50 years old who had been exposed to COVID-19. The specimen was PBMCs or T cells enriched from blood (not recorded which). This chain joins TRBV5-1 and TRBJ2-1; 8 bases align to TRBD1. The CDR3 DNA follows: TGCGCCAGCAGCCTGTGGACAGGGCAGTCCTACAATGAGCAGTTCTTC. Its translation: CASSLWTGQSYNEQFF.